A selection of T cell receptor beta chains follows, all from one sample in a study of early T cells in non-severe SARS-CoV-2 infection. TCRdb called the 5' RACE reads again in MiXCR, with one record for every CDR3 protein. The sample lists about 29,000 distinct CDR3 sequences, roughly 5.1% occurring once. Input material: whole blood. These receptors were collected from an adult who was a healthcare worker with PCR-confirmed SARS-CoV-2 infection or an uninfected control (not recorded which). Each CDR3 is given with its conserved first and last residue. D genes are given only for firm matches. Only some rows state a clone size, as once, few, many or a class for expanded clones.

V gene	J gene	D gene	clone size	CDR3 DNA	CDR3 protein
TRBV27	TRBJ2-3	NA	medium-sized	TGTGCCAGCAGTGCCTCTGGGGCAGATACGCAGTATTTT	CASSASGADTQYF
TRBV2	TRBJ2-3	TRBD2	few	TGTGCCACCGGACTAGTGGATACGCAGTATTTT	CATGLVDTQYF
TRBV29-1	TRBJ2-7	TRBD1	many	TGCAGCGCTACGACAGGGTGGGAGCAGTACTTC	CSATTGWEQYF
TRBV7-2	TRBJ1-2	NA	few	TGTGCCAGCAGCTACGACAGGACCTACTATGGCTACACCTTC	CASSYDRTYYGYTF
TRBV5-1	TRBJ1-1	NA	many	TGCGCCAGCAGCTCCCGGGACACCTCCATGAACACTGAAGCTTTCTTT	CASSSRDTSMNTEAFF
TRBV12-3/TRBV12-4	TRBJ2-7	NA	many	TGTGCCAGCAGTCCACGATCTTTCCCCTACGAGCAGTACTTC	CASSPRSFPYEQYF
TRBV7-2	TRBJ1-1	NA	medium-sized	TGTGCCAGCAGCTCTAGACATTTCTCGGATATGGAAGCTTTCTTT	CASSSRHFSDMEAFF
TRBV7-8	TRBJ1-1	NA	NA	TGTGCCAGCAGCTTACGACTGAACACTGAAGCTTTCTTT	CASSLRLNTEAFF
TRBV7-9	TRBJ1-2	NA	many	TGTGCCAGCAGCTTAGCAGCAGGGGCCAACTATGGCTACACCTTC	CASSLAAGANYGYTF
TRBV9	TRBJ1-6	NA	many	TGTGCCAGCAGCCCCCGGACCGGGGCCGTGGCACCCCTCCACTTT	CASSPRTGAVAPLHF
TRBV21-1	TRBJ1-1	NA	many	TGTGCCAGCAGCAAGGATCAGGGCACTGAAGCTTTCTTT	CASSKDQGTEAFF
TRBV20-1	TRBJ2-7	TRBD1	many	TGCAGTGCTGACGGCCCAGGGGGTTACGAGCAGTACTTC	CSADGPGGYEQYF
TRBV12-3/TRBV12-4	TRBJ2-4	NA	once	TGTGCCAGCAGTTTAGAAAGACGCGGACTAGCCAAAAACATTCAGTACTTC	CASSLERRGLAKNIQYF
TRBV7-2	TRBJ2-7	TRBD1	many	TGTGCCAGCAGTTCGGCCCCGGGACAGGGGCACGAGCAGTACTTC	CASSSAPGQGHEQYF
TRBV5-6	TRBJ2-3	NA	many	TGTGCCAGCAGCCTATGGGACCTCAGGGTATTCCCCACAGATACGCAGTATTTT	CASSLWDLRVFPTDTQYF
TRBV3-1	TRBJ2-5	NA	many	TGTGCCAGCAGCTGGAGCTTTGTTGGGGAGACCCAGTACTTC	CASSWSFVGETQYF
TRBV11-2	TRBJ2-1	TRBD2	NA	TGTGCCAGCAGCGGAGGGGGACTAGCGGGAGGCAATGAGCAGTTCTTC	CASSGGGLAGGNEQFF
TRBV5-5	TRBJ2-3	NA	many	TGTGCCAGCAGCTTTCCTGGGATCGATACGCAGTATTTT	CASSFPGIDTQYF
TRBV9	TRBJ1-2	TRBD1	many	TGTGCCAGCAGCGTTGGACAGGGCTATGGCTACACCTTC	CASSVGQGYGYTF
TRBV4-2	TRBJ2-2	NA	many	TGTGCCAGCAGCCAAGGATCAGACTACACCGGGGAGCTGTTTTTT	CASSQGSDYTGELFF
TRBV24-1	TRBJ1-2	TRBD1	many	TGTGCCACCAGTGACAGGACAGGGGCCGAAACTAACTATGGCTACACCTTC	CATSDRTGAETNYGYTF
TRBV20-1	TRBJ2-1	TRBD2	many	TGCAGTGCTAGAGATCCGGGGGGTTCCTACAATGAGCAGTTCTTC	CSARDPGGSYNEQFF
TRBV7-2	TRBJ1-1	NA	NA	TGTGCCAGCAGCCTGAACTCCGGATCTGAGGCTTTCTTT	CASSLNSGSEAFF
TRBV5-6	TRBJ1-1	NA	many	TGTGCCAGCAGCTTGCCACCGAATATAAAGGCTTTCTTT	CASSLPPNIKAFF
TRBV6-5	TRBJ2-7	TRBD2	many	TGTGCCAGCAGCCCGGGACTAAACTACGAGCAGTACTTC	CASSPGLNYEQYF
TRBV7-9	TRBJ1-4	TRBD1	NA	TGTGCCAGCAGCCTGGGACAGGGTAATGAAAAACTGTTTTTT	CASSLGQGNEKLFF
TRBV12-3/TRBV12-4	TRBJ2-1	TRBD1	many	TGTGCCAGCACCCCGGGACAGGGCATCAATGAGCAGTTCTTC	CASTPGQGINEQFF
TRBV5-5	TRBJ1-6	TRBD1	many	TGTGCCAGCAGCTTCAAGACAGGGGGTTTTGATTCACCCCTCCACTTT	CASSFKTGGFDSPLHF
TRBV20-1	TRBJ2-3	TRBD2	few	TGCAGTGCCTTCGGACTAGCGGGAGAGGGGAGAGATACGCAGTATTTT	CSAFGLAGEGRDTQYF
TRBV7-9	TRBJ2-7	NA	few	TGTGCCAGCAGCCCCGAGAGAGGGACGAGCGGCGAGCAGTACTTC	CASSPERGTSGEQYF
TRBV5-1	TRBJ2-1	TRBD2	NA	TGCGCCAGCAGCTGGGAGGGGACTAGAGCCTACAATGAGCAGTTCTTC	CASSWEGTRAYNEQFF
TRBV6-5	TRBJ2-3	TRBD1	few	TGTGCCAGCAGCAATATCGGACAGGGGGGCACAGATACGCAGTATTTT	CASSNIGQGGTDTQYF
TRBV27	TRBJ2-7	NA	NA	TGTGCCAGCGGGAGTACCTACGAGCAGTACTTC	CASGSTYEQYF
TRBV7-9	TRBJ2-3	NA	medium-sized	TGTGCCAGCAGCTGGGGGGCGGGCCCAGAAGGAGATACGCAGTATTTT	CASSWGAGPEGDTQYF
TRBV7-7	TRBJ1-1	NA	many	TGTGCCAGCACCCCCGCCAGGAGTAACACTGAAGCTTTCTTT	CASTPARSNTEAFF
TRBV29-1	TRBJ1-1	NA	many	TGCAGCGTTGTGCGGGGGAATGAAGCTTTCTTT	CSVVRGNEAFF